This T cell receptor beta chain was profiled in a study of OX40 agonist ivuxolimab in advanced cancers. Across the study: People in dose escalation had one of these cancers: hepatocellular carcinoma, melanoma, renal cell or head and neck cancer.

Sequencing was performed with immunoSEQ multiplex PCR; in TCRdb, only in-frame clones are kept and a portion is missing. Of around 52,000 clones listed, 75% to 85% were seen once; the top ten hold roughly 3.3%. Findings of the study overall: CD8+ T cells (on average) carried more expanded clones than CD4+ T cells.

Individuals having autoimmune disease history or systemic immunosuppression were not enrolled. About this clone itself: The antigen remains undetermined.

This material consisted of CD4+ or CD8+ T cells sorted from blood, taken in a trial of the OX40 agonist ivuxolimab. This receptor was obtained from an adult with an advanced solid tumor such as melanoma, head and neck, liver or kidney cancer.

CDR3: CASHRAGNTGELFF. Written as DNA, the CDR3 is TGTGCCAGCCACAGGGCAGGGAACACCGGGGAGCTGTTTTTT. The rearrangement links TRBV6-6 to TRBJ2-2; D perhaps matches TRBD1 (6 bases). Trimming removed 8 bases at V and 1 base at J, with 11 bases between. Germline V gives CDR1 MNHNY, CDR2 SVGAGI (reference sequence). The CDR3 consists of 14 residues.